The 17 T cell receptor beta chains listed next were all sequenced from one sample in a study of T-cell memory formation after mild COVID-19 (dated by TCRdb to the early 2020s). The method was 5' RACE. Sequencing instrument: Illumina NovaSeq 6000. Clones were called with MiXCR by TCRdb after fastp trimmed the public reads at Q25, and only in-frame beta chains were retained. Each CDR3 protein appears once, grouped with its most common genes and DNA. This sample is represented by approximately 350,000 distinct CDR3 sequences; 10% to 15% of them were singletons. The ten top clones hold 20% to 25% of the sample. Sequencing used PBMCs or a T cell subset sorted from them (not recorded which). The receptor source for this set is a man between 18 and 29 years old who had mild COVID-19 (a few samples of this study predate the infection). The sample titles of this study are shuffled in the database, so cell type and time point are left out; the donor was told from shared clones.

By sample share, this clonotype is medium-sized (0.01 to 0.1%). The chain employs TRBV5-6 and TRBJ2-3, with TRBD2 matching over 7 bases. J was trimmed by 2 bases and V by 1 base; bases with no gene match: 7. Germline V gene lookup returns CDR1 SGHDT and CDR2 YYEEEE. The CDR3 runs to 16 residues. CDR3 nucleotides: TGTGCCAGCAGCTTGTATAAGCGGGGACTCACAGATACGCAGTATTTT. This codes for CASSLYKRGLTDTQYF.

This rearrangement joins TRBV5-4 to TRBJ2-5; D ambiguous. Germline CDR1 SGHNT, CDR2 YYREEE (reference sequence). The V and J ends lost 1 base and 5 bases respectively, with 12 bases between them. There are 14 residues in the CDR3. CDR3 protein: CASSLRVALETQYF. CDR3 coding DNA: TGTGCCAGCAGCTTGAGGGTTGCCTTGGAGACCCAGTACTTC. The complete variable domain, with remaining parts taken from reference TRBV5-4 and TRBJ2-5, reads ETGVTQSPTHLIKTRGQQVTLRCSSQSGHNTVSWYQQALGQGPQFIFQYYREEENGRGNFPPRFSGLQFPNYSSELNVNALELDDSALYLCASSLRVALETQYFGPGTRLLVL.

This CDR3 is CASIDGGRETQYF. CDR3 DNA: TGTGCCAGCATCGACGGGGGTCGGGAGACCCAGTACTTC. V is TRBV28 and J is TRBJ2-5; D is perhaps TRBD2 (6 bases). V shed 7 bases and J shed 5 bases, with 14 bases lying between them. The germline gives CDR1 MDHEN, CDR2 SYDVKM. The CDR3 is made up of 13 amino acids.

This clonotype was recorded at least ten times. This rearrangement joins TRBV19 to TRBJ1-1, with a possible D match to TRBD1 (5 bases). The V gene's germline CDR1 is LNHDA and CDR2 SQIVND (reference sequence). V dropped 5 bases and J dropped 0 bases, with 13 bases sitting between them. The CDR3 extends over 15 amino acids. The CDR3, as DNA: TGTGCCAGTAGTGCCCCGGGGGGGGTGAACACTGAAGCTTTCTTT. This encodes CASSAPGGVNTEAFF. The complete variable domain, with remaining parts taken from reference TRBV19 and TRBJ1-1, reads DGGITQSPKYLFRKEGQNVTLSCEQNLNHDAMYWYRQDPGQGLRLIYYSQIVNDFQKGDIAEGYSVSREKKESFPLTVTSAQKNPTAFYLCASSAPGGVNTEAFFGQGTRLTVV.

This sequence joins TRBV12-3 or TRBV12-4 and TRBJ1-4; D may be TRBD1 (5 bases). The length of the CDR3 is 13 residues. V was cut by 8 bases and J by 3 bases, with 10 bases left in between. For the CDR3, the DNA is TGTGCCAGCTCTGGCAGGGCTAATGAAAAACTGTTTTTT. Translation gives CASSGRANEKLFF.

This clonotype was detected only a few times. The rearrangement links TRBV7-8 to TRBJ1-5; 7 nucleotides match TRBD1. J lost 6 bases, V lost 5 bases, and 13 bases had no gene match. Germline assignment: CDR1 SGHVS and CDR2 FQNEAQ. CDR3 length: 16 amino acids. The chain's CDR3 is CASSQTVTGWGQPQHF. The CDR3 DNA follows: TGTGCCAGCAGCCAAACTGTGACAGGGTGGGGTCAGCCCCAGCATTTT. The full variable domain, in which reference TRBV7-8 and TRBJ1-5 provide the parts outside the CDR3, is GAGVSQSPRYKVAKRGQDVALRCDPISGHVSLFWYQQALGQGPEFLTYFQNEAQLDKSGLPSDRFFAERPEGSVSTLKIQRTQQEDSAVYLCASSQTVTGWGQPQHFGDGTRLSIL.

The chain recombines TRBV12-3 or TRBV12-4 with TRBJ2-7; 9 bases are a match to TRBD1. V lost 6 bases, J lost 3 bases, and 9 bases stayed unmatched. This CDR3 contains 15 residues. The CDR3 DNA sequence: TGTGCCAGCAGCTCCTCGGGACAGGGTATCTACGAGCAGTACTTC. The encoded protein is CASSSSGQGIYEQYF.

This clonotype has more than one count but fewer than ten. V usage is TRBV6-2 or TRBV6-3 and J usage is TRBJ2-1; 12 bases line up with TRBD2. The CDR3 extends over 15 amino acids. J lost 5 bases, V lost 6 bases, and 5 bases had no gene match. Germline V gives CDR1 MNHEY, CDR2 SVGEGT. The CDR3 coding sequence is TGTGCCAGCAGCCGGACTAGCGGGGACCACAATGAGCAGTTCTTC. Translated, it gives CASSRTSGDHNEQFF.

This clonotype showed up just a few times. The J gene is TRBJ1-5, the V gene TRBV12-3 or TRBV12-4; no clear D gene. The CDR3 is made up of 14 amino acids. Trimming pared 6 bases from V and 3 bases from J, leaving 12 bases between. Here the CDR3 reads CASRDLGTNQPQHF. The CDR3 DNA reads TGTGCCAGCAGGGACTTAGGCACCAATCAGCCCCAGCATTTT.

This clonotype was recorded a few times. The V call is TRBV2, the J call TRBJ2-6, with 11 bases lining up with TRBD1. With 10 bases clipped from V and 3 bases from J, the junction kept 11 bases outside the gene matches. Germline V lookup: CDR1 SNHLY, CDR2 FYNNEI. This CDR3 has 17 residues. CDR3 residues: CATKTGQGVGGANVLTF. The CDR3 bases are TGTGCCACTAAAACGGGACAGGGGGTTGGTGGGGCCAACGTCCTGACTTTC.

The CDR3 loop reads CASMSGSNIQYF. DNA for the CDR3: TGTGCCAGCATGTCAGGGAGTAACATTCAGTACTTC. This sequence joins TRBV6-6 and TRBJ2-4; tentatively, D is TRBD1 or TRBD2 (5 bases each). CDR3 size: 12 residues. CDR1 and CDR2 (germline): MNHNY, SVGAGI (reference sequence). With 7 bases removed from V and 7 bases from J, the gap between germline ends came to 11 bases.

This clonotype showed up many times. The CDR3, as DNA: TGTGCCATCCGCTTAGGGGACCTCCAGACCCAGTACTTC. Its protein is CAIRLGDLQTQYF. The V call is TRBV6-6, the J call TRBJ2-5; D is possibly TRBD1 or TRBD2 (5 bases each). The germline gives CDR1 MNHNY, CDR2 SVGAGI (reference sequence). V lost 10 bases and J 6 bases, leaving 18 bases between the germline ends. The CDR3 totals 13 residues.

The chain recombines TRBV7-3 with TRBJ2-1; 9 bases are shared with TRBD2. Germline-derived CDR1 and CDR2 are SGHTA and FQGTGA. V shed 6 bases, J shed 1 base, and the junction held 4 bases outside the gene matches. The CDR3 is 15 amino acids. The CDR3, as DNA: TGTGCCAGCAGGCAGACTAGCGGATCCTACAATGAGCAGTTCTTC. This codes for CASRQTSGSYNEQFF. The full variable domain, its missing parts supplied by reference TRBV7-3 and TRBJ2-1, is GAGVSQTPSNKVTEKGKYVELRCDPISGHTALYWYRQSLGQGPEFLIYFQGTGAADDSGLPNDRFFAVRPEGSVSTLKIQRTERGDSAVYLCASRQTSGSYNEQFFGPGTRLTVL.

This clonotype was seen only a few times. This chain connects TRBV19 to TRBJ2-1; weak D call: TRBD2 (5 bases). Germline V gene sequence: CDR1 LNHDA, CDR2 SQIVND (reference sequence). The ends were cut back, 9 bases at V and 6 bases at J, with 12 bases in the middle. This CDR3 spans 12 amino acids. The CDR3 reads CASGRALNEQFF. The CDR3 DNA is TGTGCCAGCGGGCGGGCCCTCAATGAGCAGTTCTTC.

J is TRBJ1-5 and V is TRBV6-6, with 7 nucleotides matching TRBD1. The CDR3 has 15 amino acids. Germline trimming cut 7 bases from V and 3 bases from J; bases unmatched to any gene: 9. CDR1 and CDR2 from the germline V gene are MNHNY and SVGAGI (reference sequence). The CDR3, as DNA: TGTGCCAGCACCAACGACAGGGTTAACAATCAGCCCCAGCATTTT. Amino acid sequence: CASTNDRVNNQPQHF.

The rearrangement links TRBV5-1 to TRBJ1-2; 9 bases agree with TRBD1. Germline V CDR1 and CDR2: SGHRS, YFSETQ. Unmatched junction bases numbered 6, after V lost 1 base and J lost 2 bases. CDR3 size: 16 residues. CDR3 in amino acids: CASSLWPGQGNYGYTF. DNA for the CDR3: TGCGCCAGCAGCTTGTGGCCGGGACAGGGAAACTATGGCTACACCTTC.

Only a few counts were recorded for this clonotype. The genes are TRBV7-2 and TRBJ2-5; D is uncertain. Trimming removed 3 bases from V and 7 bases from J, with 18 bases in between. Germline V lookup: CDR1 SGHTA, CDR2 FQGNSA. This CDR3 comprises 15 residues. The CDR3 DNA is TGTGCCAGCAGCTTCCCCCCGAACAGACCTATGACCCAGTACTTC. It specifies CASSFPPNRPMTQYF.